This entry lists 25 T cell receptor beta chains sequenced from one sample in a study of neurological immune-mediated disorders (dated by TCRdb to between 2018 and 2021). Libraries were constructed by 5' RACE. Sequencing instrument: Illumina HiSeq 2500. The public reads were run again by TCRdb, first through fastp at Q25 and then through MiXCR, and only productive beta chains were kept. For every CDR3 protein sequence, its rows merge into one entry that carries the most common genes and DNA. The sample table holds about 74,000 distinct CDR3 sequences, of which around 5.5% were seen once. The ten top clones hold around 6.8% of the sample. Specimen: PBMCs. The receptors come from a man aged 18 to 30 with multiple sclerosis.

Ten or more counts support this clonotype. This chain connects TRBV7-2 to TRBJ2-7; D is uncertain. This CDR3 has 12 amino acids. Looked up from germline, CDR1 is SGHTA and CDR2 is FQGNSA. V was clipped by 1 base and J by 1 base, with 2 bases between them. CDR3 sequence (DNA): TGTGCCAGCAGCTTAGTATCCTACGAGCAGTACTTC. Translated, it gives CASSLVSYEQYF. The full variable domain, rest sourced from reference TRBV7-2 and TRBJ2-7, is GAGVSQSPSNKVTEKGKDVELRCDPISGHTALYWYRQSLGQGLEFLIYFQGNSAPDKSGLPSDRFSAERTGGSVSTLTIQRTQQEDSAVYLCASSLVSYEQYFGPGTRLTVT.

This clonotype came up many times. V is TRBV5-1 and J is TRBJ2-1, with 9 nucleotides matching TRBD1. V dropped 5 bases and J dropped 1; count of bases not matched to a gene: 4. The CDR3 has 15 residues. The germline V gene has CDR1 SGHRS and CDR2 YFSETQ. The CDR3 sequence: CASSRTGESYNEQFF. DNA of the CDR3: TGCGCCAGCAGTCGGACAGGGGAATCCTACAATGAGCAGTTCTTC.

In the case of this clonotype: A clone one base away is much larger, so this may be a read error. The chain carries TRBV15 and TRBJ1-4, with 8 bases fitting TRBD1. Germline V gene data show CDR1 as LNHNV and CDR2 as YYDKDF (reference sequence). This CDR3 is 15 amino acids long. This CDR3 reads CTTSRPDRGYEKLFF. The CDR3 DNA sequence: TGTACCACCAGCAGGCCAGACAGGGGTTATGAAAAACTGTTTTTT.

At least ten counts were recorded for this clonotype. The rearrangement uses TRBV3-1 and TRBJ2-3; TRBD2 aligns across 7 bases. Germline CDR1 is LGHDT and CDR2 is YNNKEL (reference sequence). The CDR3 is 14 residues long. The J segment lost 0 bases and the V segment lost 6 bases, leaving 3 bases of the junction unmatched. Here the CDR3 reads CASRRAGSTDTQYF. In nucleotides, the CDR3 is TGTGCCAGCAGGAGAGCGGGAAGCACAGATACGCAGTATTTT.

The chain is built from TRBV9 and TRBJ2-5; D may be TRBD1 (6 bases). The CDR3 is 15 amino acids. Germline CDR1 is SGDLS and CDR2 is YYNGEE. V was pared by 3 bases and J by 4 bases, with 16 bases between. The CDR3 reads CASSDHRVGGETQYF. The CDR3, as DNA: TGTGCCAGCAGCGATCACAGGGTAGGGGGAGAGACCCAGTACTTC.

This clonotype was recorded a few times. One junction end disagrees with the germline gene, perhaps due to a read error. The chain's CDR3 is CASTPWDSNQPQNF. The CDR3 DNA follows: TGTGCCAGCACCCCCTGGGATAGCAATCAGCCCCAGAATTTT. The V call is TRBV7-2, the J call TRBJ1-5; D is unresolved. Germline-derived CDR1 and CDR2 are SGHTA and FQGNSA. This CDR3 comprises 14 residues.

This clonotype has ten or more counts. The gene calls are TRBV12-3 or TRBV12-4 and TRBJ2-6; D may correspond to TRBD1 or TRBD2 (5 bases each). The V gene lost 1 base and the J gene lost 10 bases, with 14 bases spanning the gap. There are 15 residues in the CDR3. The CDR3: CASSLVWGSLNVLTF. The CDR3, as DNA: TGTGCCAGCAGTTTAGTGTGGGGGTCCCTTAACGTCCTGACTTTC.

This clonotype was recorded many times. The rearrangement links TRBV9 to TRBJ2-1, with 8 nucleotides matching TRBD2. This CDR3 spans 16 amino acids. Germline CDR1 SGDLS, CDR2 YYNGEE. V shed 2 bases, J shed 5 bases, and the junction held 9 bases outside the gene matches. DNA of the CDR3: TGTGCCAGCAGCGTTTCAGGCGGGGGGATAAACAATGAGCAGTTCTTC. Residues: CASSVSGGGINNEQFF.

This clonotype was observed a handful of times. The chain joins TRBV20-1 to TRBJ1-2; 8 nucleotides line up with TRBD1. J lost 4 bases, V lost 0 bases, and 7 bases had no gene match. The CDR3 totals 15 residues. Germline values: CDR1 DFQATT, CDR2 SNEGSKA (reference sequence). CDR3 nucleotides: TGCAGTGCTAGAGATCCGCGCAGGGGGCCCTATGGCTACACCTTC. Amino acids: CSARDPRRGPYGYTF.

This clonotype came up many times. CDR3 DNA: TGTGCCAGCAGCCCACGGGGGGACTCGAAGGATACGCAGTATTTT. Protein: CASSPRGDSKDTQYF. The V call is TRBV7-3, the J call TRBJ2-3, with 7 bases aligning to TRBD2. J lost 6 bases, V lost 5 bases, and 11 bases had no gene match. CDR1 and CDR2 (germline): SGHTA, FQGTGA. The length of the CDR3 is 15 residues.

This clonotype occurred many times. V usage is TRBV20-1 and J usage is TRBJ2-3; D gene ambiguous. Germline V gene data show CDR1 as DFQATT and CDR2 as SNEGSKA (reference sequence). CDR3 length equals 13 residues. Deletions cut 3 bases from V and 0 bases from J, with 7 bases between. CDR3 bases: TGCAGTGCTAGTCGCCCTAGCACAGATACGCAGTATTTT. This gives the protein CSASRPSTDTQYF.

This clonotype was seen ten or more times. CDR3 in amino acids: CASSLALGRASSTEAFF. As DNA, the CDR3 is TGTGCCAGCAGCTTAGCGCTTGGAAGAGCAAGTAGCACTGAAGCTTTCTTT. The J gene is TRBJ1-1, the V gene TRBV7-9; D ambiguous. The CDR3 is 17 amino acids. Germline-derived CDR1 and CDR2 are SEHNR and FQNEAQ (reference sequence). Trimming shortened V by 0 bases and J by 4 bases, and 18 bases separated the two germline ends.

This clonotype was recorded at least ten times. In DNA form, the CDR3 reads TGTGCCAGCAGCCTAAAAACATTATCTACCGGGGAGCTGTTTTTT. The encoded protein is CASSLKTLSTGELFF. The rearrangement links TRBV7-2 to TRBJ2-2; D ambiguous. The CDR3 is 15 amino acids. Germline V gene lookup returns CDR1 SGHTA and CDR2 FQGNSA. V was clipped by 5 bases and J by 5 bases, with 15 bases between them.

This clonotype has ten or more counts. The chain joins TRBV7-6 to TRBJ2-7, with D maybe TRBD1 (6 bases). Germline V gene sequence: CDR1 SGHVS, CDR2 FNYEAQ. The CDR3 spans 16 residues. V dropped 2 bases and J dropped 5 bases, with 19 bases sitting between them. CDR3 amino acids: CASSLFLRGGPHEQYF. CDR3 DNA: TGTGCCAGCAGCTTATTCTTACGAGGGGGACCCCACGAGCAGTACTTC.

This clonotype was found many times. The CDR3 region has the DNA TGTGCCAGCAGCACAGGACAAGCAGGCTCTGGGGCCAACGTCCTGACTTTC. Translated, it gives CASSTGQAGSGANVLTF. The chain has TRBV3-1 and TRBJ2-6; D is perhaps TRBD1 (5 bases). The CDR3 is 17 residues long. Germline CDR1 and CDR2: LGHDT and YNNKEL (reference sequence). V dropped 5 bases and J dropped 0 bases, with 14 bases sitting between them.

This clonotype has at least ten counts. The chain couples TRBV28 to TRBJ1-1, with 7 bases aligning to TRBD1. CDR1 and CDR2 from the germline V gene are MDHEN and SYDVKM. This CDR3 region has 14 residues. Germline trimming cut 7 bases from V and 5 bases from J; bases unmatched to any gene: 10. CDR3: CASNLGQDLTEAFF. The CDR3 DNA reads TGTGCCAGCAACCTTGGACAGGATTTGACTGAAGCTTTCTTT.

This clonotype was seen more than once but under ten times. This chain joins TRBV14 and TRBJ2-1, with D possibly being TRBD2 (6 bases). With 4 bases removed from V and 7 bases from J, the gap between germline ends came to 17 bases. The CDR3 spans 15 residues. The germline V gene encodes CDR1 SGHDN and CDR2 FVKESK. CDR3 nucleotide sequence: TGTGCCAGCAGCCTCGATGGGGGGTCGGGGAATGAGCAGTTCTTC. It specifies CASSLDGGSGNEQFF.

This clonotype has ten or more counts. The V gene is TRBV25-1, the J gene TRBJ2-6; no definite D call. V lost 5 bases and J lost 0, with 11 bases in between. The germline CDR1 and CDR2 sequences are MGHDK and SYGVNS. The CDR3 consists of 16 residues. CDR3: CASSPRAASGANVLTF. CDR3 DNA: TGTGCCAGCAGTCCTCGGGCAGCCTCTGGGGCCAACGTCCTGACTTTC.

V is TRBV3-1 and J is TRBJ2-5; possible D gene TRBD1, 5 bases. The germline V gene has CDR1 LGHDT and CDR2 YNNKEL (reference sequence). This CDR3 spans 15 amino acids. The V gene lost 0 bases and the J gene lost 5 bases, with 13 bases spanning the gap. The CDR3 DNA is TGTGCCAGCAGCCAAGATTTGGCAGGGTGGGAGACCCAGTACTTC. It yields the protein CASSQDLAGWETQYF.

This clonotype was observed many times. The chain employs TRBV7-9 and TRBJ1-1; the D gene is possibly TRBD1 (5 bases). The CDR3 is 16 amino acids. V was shortened by 4 bases and J by 5 bases, with 20 bases between the two germline ends. Germline loops: CDR1 SEHNR, CDR2 FQNEAQ (reference sequence). DNA for the CDR3: TGTGCCAGCAGCTACGAAGGCTGGGGGAGGGTGACTGAAGCTTTCTTT. Amino acid sequence: CASSYEGWGRVTEAFF.

CDR3 sequence reads: CASSRTSGATGELFF. As DNA, the CDR3 is TGTGCCAGCAGCCGGACTAGCGGGGCAACCGGGGAGCTGTTTTTT. V gene TRBV3-1 combines with J gene TRBJ2-2; 12 nucleotides agree with TRBD2. The CDR3 has 15 residues. V lost 4 bases and J lost 5; bases outside the gene matches: 2. Germline values: CDR1 LGHDT, CDR2 YNNKEL (reference sequence).

Ten or more counts support this clonotype. The rearrangement joins TRBV7-2 to TRBJ1-6; D gene ambiguous. The V end was cut by 0 bases, the J end by 7 bases, with 7 bases between. Looked up from germline, CDR1 is SGHTA and CDR2 is FQGNSA. This CDR3 spans 14 amino acids. CDR3 in amino acids: CASSLAARNSPLHF. The CDR3 region has the DNA TGTGCCAGCAGCTTAGCGGCGAGAAATTCACCCCTCCACTTT.

This clonotype was counted at least ten times. The chain carries TRBV7-2 and TRBJ1-6; D might be TRBD1 (5 bases). This CDR3 comprises 15 residues. Germline CDR1 SGHTA, CDR2 FQGNSA. Trimming cost V 2 bases and J 5 bases, with 10 bases left between them. Written as DNA, the CDR3 is TGTGCCAGCAGCTTATATGTAGGGGATAATTCACCCCTCCACTTT. This translates into CASSLYVGDNSPLHF. The entire variable domain, with the rest obtained from reference TRBV7-2 and TRBJ1-6, is as follows: GAGVSQSPSNKVTEKGKDVELRCDPISGHTALYWYRQSLGQGLEFLIYFQGNSAPDKSGLPSDRFSAERTGGSVSTLTIQRTQQEDSAVYLCASSLYVGDNSPLHFGNGTRLTVT.

This clonotype has a count of ten or more. The chain uses TRBV19 and TRBJ1-5, with D perhaps matching TRBD1 (5 bases). Germline CDR1 is LNHDA and CDR2 is SQIVND (reference sequence). Trimming took off 7 bases at V and 7 bases at J, with 14 bases between the two ends. CDR3 size: 13 residues. CDR3 sequence reads: CASMGGKGQPQHF. Here the CDR3 DNA reads TGTGCCAGTATGGGGGGAAAGGGGCAGCCCCAGCATTTT.

In its sample, this clonotype was seen many times. The chain combines TRBV9 with TRBJ2-3; TRBD2 matches 14 bases. CDR1 and CDR2 (germline): SGDLS, YYNGEE. J gave up 0 bases and V 0 bases, and 3 bases lay outside the gene matches. CDR3 size: 18 residues. As DNA, the CDR3 is TGTGCCAGCAGCGTAGGACTAGCGGGGGGGACTAGCACAGATACGCAGTATTTT. Translating it yields CASSVGLAGGTSTDTQYF.